This entry lists 21 T cell receptor beta chains sequenced from one sample in a study of T cell responses to AZD1222 COVID-19 vaccine (TCRdb year 2021). Per the publication, the time point label means: about 28 days (+/-7) after the second vaccine dose. According to the study, the label for this sample's treatment or condition signals: meningococcal conjugate vaccine given as trial control. Preparation of the library involved the immunoSEQ multiplex PCR assay. The table comes from immuneACCESS by way of TCRdb, which keeps in-frame sequences with V and J called. Part of the clones is missing from these tables; in studies checked, under half for an unresolved V gene and the rest for unknown reasons. Here the sample has around 75,000 clones; about 87% occur a single time. Clones ranked in the top ten supply approximately 11% of the sample. The source material was peripheral blood, sampled 28 days after the second dose of the MenACWY control vaccine. The receptors come from an adult who received the MenACWY meningococcal vaccine as a control.

CDR3 nucleotide sequence: TGTGCCAGCAGTGATGAGAGCGACAATCAGCCCCAGCATTTT. Residues: CASSDESDNQPQHF. The chain combines TRBV25-1 with TRBJ1-5; D uncertain. Between the trimmed V and J ends, which lost 3 bases and 3 bases, there was a span of 9 bases. CDR3 size: 14 residues. The germline V gene has CDR1 MGHDK and CDR2 SYGVNS.

This chain joins TRBV6-5 and TRBJ1-2, with 7 bases that match TRBD1. The CDR3 runs to 13 residues. V trimming: 8 bases; J trimming: 1 base; junction bases outside the gene matches: 4. CDR1 MNHEY and CDR2 SVGAGI come from the germline V gene. In DNA form, the CDR3 reads TGTGCCAGCGGGGCAGGGGGTAACTATGGCTACACCTTC. Translating it yields CASGAGGNYGYTF.

The chain joins TRBV18 to TRBJ2-3; 10 nucleotides match TRBD1. The CDR3 loop spans 16 amino acids. V gave up 0 bases and J gave up 3 bases; unmatched junction bases: 3. In germline, CDR1 is KGHSH, CDR2 LQKENI. The CDR3, as DNA: TGTGCCAGCTCACCACCGTCGGGACAGGGGACAGATACGCAGTATTTT. The encoded protein is CASSPPSGQGTDTQYF.

The chain joins TRBV4-2 to TRBJ1-1; TRBD1 might be the D (6 bases). CDR3 length: 15 amino acids. Germline-derived CDR1 and CDR2 are LGHNA and YNFKEQ. V lost 4 bases, J lost 0 bases, and 12 bases lay in between. The CDR3 here is CASSLGGTMNTEAFF. The CDR3 DNA reads as TGTGCCAGCAGCCTTGGAGGGACAATGAACACTGAAGCTTTCTTT.

This chain joins TRBV3-1 (or the pseudogene TRBV3-2) and TRBJ2-2; D unresolved. Trimming removed 1 base at V and 7 bases at J, with 13 bases between. CDR1 and CDR2 from the germline V gene are LGHDT and YNNKEL (reference sequence). CDR3 length: 15 amino acids. This CDR3 is CASSQVLGGIGELFF. The CDR3 region has the DNA TGTGCCAGCAGCCAAGTTCTCGGTGGTATCGGGGAGCTGTTTTTT.

The chain couples TRBV3-1 (or the pseudogene TRBV3-2) to TRBJ1-1; TRBD1 matches 7 bases. This CDR3 region has 13 residues. The V gene's germline CDR1 is LGHDT and CDR2 YNNKEL (reference sequence). The ends lost 0 bases at V and 8 bases at J; junction bases unmatched: 3. CDR3 protein: CASSQDWDREAFF. CDR3 DNA sequence: TGTGCCAGCAGCCAAGATTGGGACAGAGAAGCTTTCTTT.

The chain joins TRBV7-9 to TRBJ1-1; TRBD1 agrees at 7 bases. This CDR3 has 12 residues. Losses at the gene ends were 5 bases for V and 8 bases for J; bases not matched to a gene: 5. Germline V gene data show CDR1 as SEHNR and CDR2 as FQNEAQ (reference sequence). CDR3 sequence: CASSPGGSEAFF. CDR3 bases: TGTGCCAGCAGCCCAGGGGGGTCGGAAGCTTTCTTT.

The rearrangement joins TRBV20-1 to TRBJ1-2; tentatively, D is TRBD1 (5 bases). The V end lost 3 bases, the J end lost 8 bases, and 16 bases lay between the germline ends. The CDR3 consists of 13 residues. The germline V gene encodes CDR1 DFQATT and CDR2 SNEGSKA (reference sequence). CDR3 amino acids: CSASGTDYVGYTF. In nucleotides, the CDR3 is TGCAGTGCTAGTGGGACTGACTATGTGGGCTACACCTTC.

The chain links TRBV5-1 to TRBJ1-1; 10 positions agree with TRBD1. CDR3 length equals 15 residues. The germline V gene encodes CDR1 SGHRS and CDR2 YFSETQ. V gave up 2 bases and J gave up 2 bases; unmatched junction bases: 3. The CDR3 here is CASSFRQGANTEAFF. In nucleotides, the CDR3 is TGCGCCAGCAGCTTCCGACAGGGGGCTAACACTGAAGCTTTCTTT.

This chain joins TRBV12-3 or TRBV12-4 and TRBJ2-1; D is unclear. The CDR3 has 12 residues. V gave up 2 bases and J gave up 13 bases, with 12 bases separating them. The DNA for the CDR3 is TGTGCCAGCAGTTTAAGTTCGGTCTATCAGTTCTTC. Protein product: CASSLSSVYQFF.

The J gene is TRBJ1-1, the V gene TRBV18; 8 bases agree with TRBD1. This CDR3 contains 16 residues. CDR1 KGHSH and CDR2 LQKENI come from the germline V gene. V was clipped by 6 bases and J by 1 base; unmatched bases: 10. CDR3 DNA sequence: TGTGCCAGCTCGCTTGAAACCGGGACAGGGAACACTGAAGCTTTCTTT. Its translation: CASSLETGTGNTEAFF.

CDR3 amino acids: CASRKGGGDTEAFF. The CDR3, as DNA: TGTGCCAGCAGAAAGGGCGGTGGAGACACTGAAGCTTTCTTT. The chain employs TRBV7-9 and TRBJ1-1, with D uncertain. V lost 6 bases to trimming and J lost 3 bases, with 14 bases between them. Germline V gene data show CDR1 as SEHNR and CDR2 as FQNEAQ (reference sequence). The CDR3 totals 14 residues.

The chain recombines TRBV6-2 or TRBV6-3 with TRBJ2-7, with TRBD2 matching over 12 bases. V was clipped by 5 bases and J by 3 bases; unmatched bases: 5. This CDR3 is built from 15 residues. Germline CDR1 MNHEY, CDR2 SVGEGT. The CDR3 DNA sequence: TGTGCCAGCAGTGGGCCGACTAGCGGGGGCTACGAGCAGTACTTC. The encoded protein is CASSGPTSGGYEQYF.

This chain links TRBV28 with TRBJ1-1; D perhaps matches TRBD1 (6 bases). Germline loops: CDR1 MDHEN, CDR2 SYDVKM. The V end lost 6 bases, the J end lost 4 bases, and 18 bases lay between the germline ends. The CDR3 runs 15 residues. This CDR3 reads CASSSSGDGGTEAFF. CDR3 DNA sequence: TGTGCCAGCAGCTCCTCAGGGGATGGGGGCACTGAAGCTTTCTTT.

The J gene is TRBJ1-1, the V gene TRBV9, with D maybe TRBD1 (5 bases). Looked up from germline, CDR1 is SGDLS and CDR2 is YYNGEE. The ends were cut back, 4 bases at V and 1 base at J, with 11 bases in the middle. This CDR3 has 14 residues. The CDR3 loop reads CASSQGVGNTEAFF. The CDR3, as DNA: TGTGCCAGCAGCCAAGGGGTGGGGAACACTGAAGCTTTCTTT.

The V call is TRBV27, the J call TRBJ2-7; no reliable D call. Germline CDR1 is MNHEY and CDR2 is SMNVEV (reference sequence). V gave up 1 base and J gave up 3 bases, with 10 bases separating them. CDR3 length: 14 amino acids. The CDR3 spells CASSLFALYYEQYF. In DNA, the CDR3 is TGTGCCAGCAGTTTATTTGCCCTATACTACGAGCAGTACTTC.

J is TRBJ2-7 and V is TRBV21-1. TRBV21-1 is reported as a pseudogene. The CDR3 runs to 15 residues. The CDR3 reads CASSKGDELGYEQYF. CDR3 DNA: TGTGCCAGCAGCAAAGGGGACGAACTTGGCTACGAGCAGTACTTC.

V usage is TRBV6-2 or TRBV6-3 and J usage is TRBJ2-7, with D perhaps matching TRBD1 (6 bases). With 4 bases removed from V and 2 bases from J, the gap between germline ends came to 18 bases. CDR1 is MNHEY, CDR2 SVGEGT, per germline. The CDR3 totals 16 residues. Here the CDR3 DNA reads TGTGCCAGCAGTTTCAGGACAGTTACCCCGACCTACGAGCAGTACTTC. Translation: CASSFRTVTPTYEQYF.

The chain carries TRBV5-1 and TRBJ2-3; a possible D gene is TRBD2 (5 bases). The V end lost 4 bases, the J end lost 1 base, and 13 bases lay between the germline ends. CDR1 is SGHRS, CDR2 YFSETQ, per germline. The CDR3 totals 15 residues. The CDR3 loop reads CASSKEEAGTDTQYF. The DNA for the CDR3 is TGCGCCAGCAGCAAAGAGGAGGCTGGCACAGATACGCAGTATTTT.

The chain uses TRBV7-2 and TRBJ2-2; 9 bases are shared with TRBD1. The CDR3 runs 15 residues. Germline trimming cut 5 bases from V and 3 bases from J; bases unmatched to any gene: 4. Germline-derived CDR1 and CDR2 are SGHTA and FQGNSA. In DNA, the CDR3 is TGTGCCAGCAGCACCACAGGGGGCGACACCGGGGAGCTGTTTTTT. Encoded protein: CASSTTGGDTGELFF.

This clone was found a few times. The chain uses TRBV15 and TRBJ1-1; weak D call: TRBD1 (5 bases). This CDR3 contains 15 residues. Germline CDR1 LNHNV, CDR2 YYDKDF (reference sequence). V gave up 6 bases and J gave up 1 base, with 15 bases separating them. CDR3 residues: CATREGRGKNTEAFF. Written as DNA, the CDR3 is TGTGCCACCAGAGAAGGCCGGGGCAAGAACACTGAAGCTTTCTTT.